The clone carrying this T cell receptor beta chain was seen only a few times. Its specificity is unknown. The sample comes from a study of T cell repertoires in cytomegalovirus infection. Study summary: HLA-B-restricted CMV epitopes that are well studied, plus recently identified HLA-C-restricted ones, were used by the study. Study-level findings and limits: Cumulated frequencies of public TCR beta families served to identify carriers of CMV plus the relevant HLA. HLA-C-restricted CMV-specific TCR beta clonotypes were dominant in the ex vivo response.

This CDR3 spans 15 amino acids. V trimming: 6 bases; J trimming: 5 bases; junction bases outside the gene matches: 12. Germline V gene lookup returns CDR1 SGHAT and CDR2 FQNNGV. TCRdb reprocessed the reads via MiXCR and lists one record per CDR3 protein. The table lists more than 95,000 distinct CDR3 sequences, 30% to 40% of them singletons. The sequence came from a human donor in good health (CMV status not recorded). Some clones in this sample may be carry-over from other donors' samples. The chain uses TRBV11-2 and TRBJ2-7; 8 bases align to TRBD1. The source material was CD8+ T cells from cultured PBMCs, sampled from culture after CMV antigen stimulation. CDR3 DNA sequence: TGTGCCAGCAGGCAGGGTGGACAGGGACGGCACGAGCAGTACTTC. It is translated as CASRQGGQGRHEQYF.